Included here is one T cell receptor beta chain sequence, with context. Its antigen is not identified. Profiling relied on immunoSEQ multiplex PCR, and the TCRdb table lists in-frame clones only, not all of them. Of roughly 1,600,000 clones in the sample, approximately 98.5% are singletons; the top ten hold approximately 0.4%. This sample was included in a study of shared clonotypes between healthy human individuals. The wider study: Ranging from 18 to 49 in age, donors were two women and a few men. Donors had three CD4 naive, three CD4 memory, two CD8 naive and one CD8 memory plate apiece. Study results and limitations: The study found about 5% of naive CD4 clonotypes shared across several donors.

The CDR3 totals 17 residues. Within Nashville, Tennessee resided all donors, each a Caucasian adult. This clonotype originated in a man aged 30 to 45 in good health. Sequencing was performed on naive CD4+ T cells sorted from blood. Subset described: CD45RA+ positively selected. The V and J genes are TRBV21-1 and TRBJ1-4; TRBD1, the table's D call, lacks a check against the DNA. TRBV21-1 is deemed a pseudogene. The CDR3 is CASSKRQGRWKGEKLFF. The CDR3 nucleotides read TGTGCCAGCAGCAAACGACAGGGGAGGTGGAAGGGGGAAAAACTGTTTTTT.